This T cell receptor (beta chain) derives from a study of blood T cell repertoires in COVID-19. Study-wide background: Some COVID-19 samples were acute and others convalescent; all came from the United States, Italy and Spain. PBMCs, B-cell-depleted T cells, or T cells provided the cDNA or gDNA that made up the material.

As processed by the authors: Amplification of reference gene primers was used by the study to estimate nucleated cell counts. Sequenced by immunoSEQ multiplex PCR; TCRdb stores in-frame clones only, minus some. D and trimming come from the DNA, and the V and J calls and clone size come from that table. The repertoire holds some 220,000 clones, approximately 85% seen once, with more than 4% in the top ten. The CDR3 runs 14 residues. The germline CDR1 and CDR2 sequences are SGHRS and YFSETQ. V lost 0 bases and J lost 2, with 8 bases in between. Sequenced input: peripheral blood. The clonotype was recovered from a man aged 45-60 years with acute or convalescent COVID-19. The chain uses TRBV5-1 and TRBJ2-5; D remains unclear. This chain's CDR3 is CASSLGPSQETQYF. CDR3 coding DNA: TGCGCCAGCAGCTTGGGGCCCTCTCAAGAGACCCAGTACTTC.